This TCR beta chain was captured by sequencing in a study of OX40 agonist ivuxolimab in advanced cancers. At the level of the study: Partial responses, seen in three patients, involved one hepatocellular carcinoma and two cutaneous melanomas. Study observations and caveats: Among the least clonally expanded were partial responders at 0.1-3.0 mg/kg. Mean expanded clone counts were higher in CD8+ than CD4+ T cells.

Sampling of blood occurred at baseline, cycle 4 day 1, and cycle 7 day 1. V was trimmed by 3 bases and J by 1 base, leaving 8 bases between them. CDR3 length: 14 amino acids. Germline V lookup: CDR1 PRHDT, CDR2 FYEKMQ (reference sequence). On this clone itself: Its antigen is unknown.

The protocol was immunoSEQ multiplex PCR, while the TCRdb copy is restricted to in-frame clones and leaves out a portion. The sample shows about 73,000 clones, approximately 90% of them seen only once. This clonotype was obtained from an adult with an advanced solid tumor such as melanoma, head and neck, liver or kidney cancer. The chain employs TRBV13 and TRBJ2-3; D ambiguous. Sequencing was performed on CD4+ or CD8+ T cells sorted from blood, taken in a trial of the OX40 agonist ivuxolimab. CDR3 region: CASSLGMGTDTQYF. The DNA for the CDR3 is TGTGCCAGCAGCTTGGGTATGGGCACAGATACGCAGTATTTT.